This entry is about one T cell receptor (beta chain). The length of the CDR3 is 14 residues. The germline gives CDR1 SNHLY, CDR2 FYNNEI. The germline V and J ends were trimmed by 6 bases and 2 bases, with 8 bases remaining between them. The data stem from a study of blood T cell repertoires in COVID-19. Study overall: The study drew acute and convalescent COVID-19 samples from the United States, Italy and Spain.

Sequenced by immunoSEQ multiplex PCR; TCRdb stores in-frame clones only, minus some. The sample carries hundreds of thousands of clones, 80% to 90% recorded once. The chain employs TRBV2 and TRBJ2-6; D is unclear. Sequencing was done on a sample of peripheral blood. The sequence was collected from a young woman with active or convalescent COVID-19. The CDR3 spells CASRDLTGANVLTF. The CDR3 nucleotides read TGTGCCAGCAGAGACTTAACTGGGGCCAACGTCCTGACTTTC. Using reference TRBV2 and TRBJ2-6 for the parts outside the CDR3, the full variable domain is EPEVTQTPSHQVTQMGQEVILRCVPISNHLYFYWYRQILGQKVEFLVSFYNNEISEKSEIFDDQFSVERPDGSNFTLKIRSTKLEDSAMYFCASRDLTGANVLTFGAGSRLTVL.